What follows describes a single TCR beta chain. The antigen is unknown. These data come from a study of cytotoxic CD8 clonotypes in ibrutinib-treated CLL. The table came from immunoSEQ multiplex PCR; TCRdb's copy has only in-frame clones and leaves some out. The table lists around 330,000 clones, over 55% of them singletons, with 6.3% in the top ten. This CDR3 has 17 amino acids. After removal of 6 bases from V and 0 bases from J, the junction contained 5 bases not matched to a gene. Germline-derived CDR1 and CDR2 are SEHNR and FQNEAQ (reference sequence). Study conclusions and caveats: Sampling times (in sustained-remission versus progressing patients) were not the same. Higher clonality was seen at ibrutinib response and a return toward baseline at progression.

The input for sequencing was PBMCs, taken after 36 months of ibrutinib treatment. This TCR came from a human donor with chronic lymphocytic leukemia. The rearrangement uses TRBV7-9 and TRBJ2-6; the match to TRBD1 covers 10 bases. The CDR3 protein is CASSSTGGPSGANVLTF. The CDR3 coding sequence is TGTGCCAGCAGTTCGACAGGGGGCCCCTCTGGGGCCAACGTCCTGACTTTC.